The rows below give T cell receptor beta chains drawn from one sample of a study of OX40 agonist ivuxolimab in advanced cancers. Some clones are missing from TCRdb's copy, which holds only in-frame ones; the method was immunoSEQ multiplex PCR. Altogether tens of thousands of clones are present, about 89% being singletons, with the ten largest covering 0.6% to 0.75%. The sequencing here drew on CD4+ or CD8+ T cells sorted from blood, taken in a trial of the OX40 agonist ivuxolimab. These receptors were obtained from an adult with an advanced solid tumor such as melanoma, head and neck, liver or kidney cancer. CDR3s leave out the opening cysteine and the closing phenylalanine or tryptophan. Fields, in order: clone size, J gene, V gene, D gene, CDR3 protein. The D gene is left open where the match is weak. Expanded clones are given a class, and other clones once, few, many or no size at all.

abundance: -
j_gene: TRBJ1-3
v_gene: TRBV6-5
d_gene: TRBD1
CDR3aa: ASSLTGVLSGNTIY

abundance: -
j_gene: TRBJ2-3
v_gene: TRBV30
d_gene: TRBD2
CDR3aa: AGSGGPDTQY

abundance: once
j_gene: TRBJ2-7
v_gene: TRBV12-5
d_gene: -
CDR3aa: ASGFPYRETYEQY

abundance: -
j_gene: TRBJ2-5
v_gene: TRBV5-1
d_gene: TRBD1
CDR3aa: ASHLAPGTAQKTQY

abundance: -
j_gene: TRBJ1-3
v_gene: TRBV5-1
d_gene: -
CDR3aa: ASSLGDRGNTIY

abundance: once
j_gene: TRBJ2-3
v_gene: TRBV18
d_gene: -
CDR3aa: ASSPSTDTQY

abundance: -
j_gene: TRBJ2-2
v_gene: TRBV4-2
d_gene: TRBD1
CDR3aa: ASSQGIQGETGELF

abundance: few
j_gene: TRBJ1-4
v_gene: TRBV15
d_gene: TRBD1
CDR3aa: ATSGQLSTGVNEKLF

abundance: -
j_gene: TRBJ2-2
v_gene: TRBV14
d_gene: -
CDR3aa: ASSHLNTGELF

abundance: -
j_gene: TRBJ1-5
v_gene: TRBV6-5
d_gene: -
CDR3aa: ASSSDTDQPQH

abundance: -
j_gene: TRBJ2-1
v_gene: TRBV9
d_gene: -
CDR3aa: ASSVVVGGPPEQF

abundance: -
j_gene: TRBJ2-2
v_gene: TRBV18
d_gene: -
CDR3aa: ASSPLGGGTNTGELF

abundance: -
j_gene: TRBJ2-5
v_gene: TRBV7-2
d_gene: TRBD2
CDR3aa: ASSLLGGAGETQY

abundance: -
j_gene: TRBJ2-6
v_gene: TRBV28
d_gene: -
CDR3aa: ASSPLGFSGANVLT

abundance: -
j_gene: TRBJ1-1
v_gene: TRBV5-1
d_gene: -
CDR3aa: ASSPGPMNTEAF

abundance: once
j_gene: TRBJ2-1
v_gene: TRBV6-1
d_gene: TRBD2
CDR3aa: ASTGLAGGGEQF

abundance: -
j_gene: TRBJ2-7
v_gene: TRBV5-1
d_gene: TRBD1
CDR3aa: ASSRTGTGGGMDEQY

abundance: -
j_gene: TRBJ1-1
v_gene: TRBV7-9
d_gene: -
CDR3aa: ASSLEVQGMNTEAF

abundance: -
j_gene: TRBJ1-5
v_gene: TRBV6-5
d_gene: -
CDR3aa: ASSYVGVGSNQPQH

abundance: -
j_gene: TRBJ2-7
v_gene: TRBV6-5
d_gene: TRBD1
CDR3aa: ASSYSGTDPYEQY

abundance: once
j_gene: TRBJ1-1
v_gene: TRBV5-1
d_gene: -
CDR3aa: ASSFSAGQIGGPEAF

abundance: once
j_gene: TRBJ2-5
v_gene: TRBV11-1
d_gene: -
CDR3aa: ASSLSREETQY

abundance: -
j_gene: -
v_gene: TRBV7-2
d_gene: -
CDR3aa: DASYEQY

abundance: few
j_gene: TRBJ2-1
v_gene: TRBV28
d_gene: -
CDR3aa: ASRHGGPSYNEQF